Following are 16 T cell receptor beta chains from one sample sequenced in a study of PD-L1 blockade in urothelial cancer. The method was immunoSEQ multiplex PCR; TCRdb's version includes in-frame clones alone and lacks a portion of them. The repertoire includes tens of thousands of clones, 70% to 85% of them detected once, and roughly a sixth sits in the top ten. Source: PBMCs, taken around atezolizumab (anti-PD-L1) treatment. The receptor set was obtained from a man in his sixties with urothelial cancer.

The chain carries TRBV11-1 and TRBJ2-3; TRBD2 agrees at 9 bases. J was trimmed by 2 bases and V by 5 bases; bases with no gene match: 8. CDR3 length: 16 residues. Germline values: CDR1 SGHAT, CDR2 FQDESV (reference sequence). The CDR3 region is CASSHERGAHTDTQYF. DNA of the CDR3: TGTGCCAGCAGCCACGAGCGGGGGGCCCACACAGATACGCAGTATTTT.

The chain has TRBV4-1 and TRBJ1-6; TRBD1 aligns across 9 bases. In germline, CDR1 is MGHRA, CDR2 YSYEKL. V trimming: 0 bases; J trimming: 9 bases; junction bases outside the gene matches: 6. CDR3 length: 16 amino acids. CDR3 in amino acids: CASSQDPGQGTSPLHF. CDR3 nucleotides: TGCGCCAGCAGCCAAGATCCGGGACAGGGTACTTCACCCCTCCACTTT.

The J gene is TRBJ1-4, the V gene TRBV30; tentative D call: TRBD1 (6 bases). The germline V and J ends were trimmed by 0 bases and 8 bases, with 16 bases remaining between them. Germline V gene data show CDR1 as GTSNPN and CDR2 as SVGIG (reference sequence). The CDR3 spans 15 residues. DNA of the CDR3: TGTGCCTGGAGTGTAGGGGGGGCGGAGTGGGAAAAACTGTTTTTT. Translation gives CAWSVGGAEWEKLFF.

The chain carries TRBV10-3 and TRBJ2-7; TRBD1 aligns across 8 bases. The CDR3 loop spans 12 amino acids. V lost 6 bases and J lost 6; bases outside the gene matches: 4. Germline V CDR1 and CDR2: ENHRY, SYGVKD. CDR3 region: CAIRTGVAEQYF. As DNA, the CDR3 is TGTGCCATCAGGACAGGGGTGGCCGAGCAGTACTTC.

This clone is a singleton in its sample. The rearrangement uses TRBV21-1 and TRBJ2-3; the table calls TRBD1, which could not be checked here. TRBV21-1 is a listed pseudogene. The CDR3 spans 18 residues. The CDR3 bases are TGTGCCAGCAGCACCGGGACAGGGGTTCCTGGAGGCACAGATACGCAGTATTTT. Translation: CASSTGTGVPGGTDTQYF.

As for this clone: This specimen includes other DNA sequences encoding the same CDR3. The chain recombines TRBV11-1 with TRBJ1-1, with 12 bases that match TRBD1. Germline V gene sequence: CDR1 SGHAT, CDR2 FQDESV (reference sequence). The J segment lost 5 bases and the V segment lost 4 bases, leaving 5 bases of the junction unmatched. This CDR3 is 15 amino acids long. This CDR3 reads CASSWGQGAMTEAFF. The CDR3 coding sequence is TGTGCCAGCAGCTGGGGACAGGGGGCGATGACTGAAGCTTTCTTT.

This clone has just one count. The V gene is TRBV5-1, the J gene TRBJ2-1, with D unclear. V gave up 4 bases and J gave up 2 bases, with 13 bases separating them. Germline V gives CDR1 SGHRS, CDR2 YFSETQ. The CDR3 is 15 amino acids. CDR3 sequence reads: CASSLDRPTYNEQFF. The CDR3 region has the DNA TGCGCCAGCAGCCTAGACCGACCGACCTACAATGAGCAGTTCTTC. Using reference TRBV5-1 and TRBJ2-1 for the parts outside the CDR3, the full variable domain is KAGVTQTPRYLIKTRGQQVTLSCSPISGHRSVSWYQQTPGQGLQFLFEYFSETQRNKGNFPGRFSGRQFSNSRSEMNVSTLELGDSALYLCASSLDRPTYNEQFFGPGTRLTVL.

The chain employs TRBV7-2 and TRBJ1-2; D might be TRBD1 (6 bases). Germline CDR1 reads SGHTA; CDR2 reads FQGNSA. This CDR3 has 14 residues. The V gene lost 5 bases and the J gene lost 5 bases, with 15 bases spanning the gap. DNA for the CDR3: TGTGCCAGCAGCCTTGGGGGACAAGTTTATGGCTACACCTTC. It is translated as CASSLGGQVYGYTF.

The chain joins TRBV2 to TRBJ2-7; 10 bases match TRBD1. The V segment lost 6 bases and the J segment 5 bases; nucleotides outside the gene matches: 7. This CDR3 contains 14 residues. The germline V gene encodes CDR1 SNHLY and CDR2 FYNNEI. CDR3 sequence: CASRSRQGAHEQYF. The CDR3 DNA reads TGTGCCAGCAGGAGCCGACAGGGGGCCCACGAGCAGTACTTC.

The chain uses TRBV25-1 and TRBJ2-3; 8 bases agree with TRBD2. V lost 3 bases, J lost 1 base, and 3 bases stayed unmatched. This CDR3 contains 15 residues. The germline gives CDR1 MGHDK, CDR2 SYGVNS. This CDR3 is CASSDVSGGTDTQYF. CDR3 in DNA: TGTGCCAGCAGTGACGTTAGCGGGGGCACAGATACGCAGTATTTT.

The rearrangement links TRBV28 to TRBJ1-4, with D possibly being TRBD1 (6 bases). Trimming pared 8 bases from V and 8 bases from J, leaving 15 bases between. The germline gives CDR1 MDHEN, CDR2 SYDVKM. The CDR3 has 13 residues. The CDR3, as DNA: TGTGCCAGCTTCACAGGGAGAAGAGAAAAACTGTTTTTT. Its translation: CASFTGRREKLFF.

This chain joins TRBV16 and TRBJ1-2; D is undetermined. This CDR3 has 12 residues. Germline V gene sequence: CDR1 KGHSY, CDR2 FQNENV. The V end was cut by 2 bases, the J end by 9 bases, with 10 bases between. The DNA of the CDR3 is TGTGCCAGCAGCCAAATGACGGGTAGCTACACCTTC. It encodes CASSQMTGSYTF.

The chain uses TRBV6-1 and TRBJ2-1, with D unclear. Trimming cost V 4 bases and J 0 bases, with 13 bases left between them. The CDR3 consists of 16 residues. Germline V gene data show CDR1 as MNHNS and CDR2 as SASEGT. CDR3: CASSGRIGASYNEQFF. The DNA for the CDR3 is TGTGCCAGCAGTGGGAGAATAGGCGCCTCCTACAATGAGCAGTTCTTC.

The chain employs TRBV2 and TRBJ2-7, with D tentatively TRBD1 (6 bases). This CDR3 is built from 15 residues. Trimming left V 7 bases short and J 1 base short, with 17 bases between. From germline, CDR1 is SNHLY and CDR2 FYNNEI. CDR3 residues: CASKERATGSYEQYF. The CDR3 coding sequence is TGTGCCAGCAAAGAACGGGCAACAGGGTCCTACGAGCAGTACTTC. Full variable domain (missing parts from reference TRBV2 and TRBJ2-7): EPEVTQTPSHQVTQMGQEVILRCVPISNHLYFYWYRQILGQKVEFLVSFYNNEISEKSEIFDDQFSVERPDGSNFTLKIRSTKLEDSAMYFCASKERATGSYEQYFGPGTRLTVT.

This clone has a single count. This chain connects TRBV15 to TRBJ2-3; possible D gene TRBD1, 5 bases. The germline CDR1 and CDR2 sequences are LNHNV and YYDKDF (reference sequence). V was clipped by 8 bases and J by 3 bases, with 9 bases between them. The CDR3 consists of 12 residues. The CDR3 region is CATSTATDTQYF. The DNA for the CDR3 is TGTGCCACCTCGACAGCTACAGATACGCAGTATTTT. The entire variable domain, with the rest obtained from reference TRBV15 and TRBJ2-3, is as follows: DAMVIQNPRYQVTQFGKPVTLSCSQTLNHNVMYWYQQKSSQAPKLLFHYYDKDFNNEADTPDNFQSRRPNTSFCFLDIRSPGLGDTAMYLCATSTATDTQYFGPGTRLTVL.

This rearrangement joins TRBV5-1 to TRBJ1-3; D uncertain. V was clipped by 0 bases and J by 3 bases, with 10 bases between them. The CDR3 totals 15 residues. Germline loops: CDR1 SGHRS, CDR2 YFSETQ. This CDR3 reads CASSLEAGYGNTIYF. The CDR3 coding sequence is TGCGCCAGCAGCTTGGAAGCAGGATATGGAAACACCATATATTTT.